The 30 T cell receptor beta chains in this list originate from one sample, sequenced in a study of blood T cell repertoires in COVID-19. Profiled with immunoSEQ multiplex PCR; TCRdb holds only in-frame clones, not every one. The sample gives about 120,000 clones, 77% of which show up once; roughly 7.9% is in the top ten. The source material was peripheral blood. The receptor source for this set is a human donor in a cohort sampled during active COVID-19.

This rearrangement joins TRBV6-2 or TRBV6-3 to TRBJ2-2; 7 bases align to TRBD1. V lost 6 bases, J lost 2 bases, and 6 bases stayed unmatched. Germline V gene lookup returns CDR1 MNHEY and CDR2 SVGEGT. The CDR3 contains 15 residues. The CDR3 spells CASSRTGANTGELFF. In DNA, the CDR3 is TGTGCCAGCAGCCGAACAGGGGCCAACACCGGGGAGCTGTTTTTT.

The CDR3 DNA reads as TGTGCCAGCAGGACTAGCGGGGGTCTCGGGGAGCTGTTTTTT. Amino acids: CASRTSGGLGELFF. This sequence joins TRBV27 and TRBJ2-2, with 12 bases lining up with TRBD2. The CDR3 consists of 14 residues. Trimming cost V 6 bases and J 7 bases; bases outside gene matches: 3. In germline, CDR1 is MNHEY, CDR2 SMNVEV (reference sequence).

The chain joins TRBV14 to TRBJ2-7; D gene unclear. Germline CDR1 SGHDN, CDR2 FVKESK. The CDR3 has 12 amino acids. V was pared by 6 bases and J by 0 bases, with 6 bases between. CDR3 DNA sequence: TGTGCCAGCAGTCACTACTCCTACGAGCAGTACTTC. Its protein product is CASSHYSYEQYF.

This CDR3 is CSAPSYNEQFF. In DNA form, the CDR3 reads TGCAGTGCCCCGTCTTACAATGAGCAGTTCTTC. J is TRBJ2-1 and V is TRBV20-1; unclear D gene. Germline V gives CDR1 DFQATT, CDR2 SNEGSKA (reference sequence). V lost 6 bases and J 4 bases, leaving 7 bases between the germline ends. The CDR3 has 11 amino acids.

This clone showed up just a few times. V usage is TRBV9 and J usage is TRBJ2-7; 9 nucleotides match TRBD1. V lost 0 bases and J lost 5; bases outside the gene matches: 6. The germline V gene encodes CDR1 SGDLS and CDR2 YYNGEE. The CDR3 consists of 15 residues. The CDR3 region has the DNA TGTGCCAGCAGCGTAGGGGGGACAGGGTGGGACGAGCAGTACTTC. This encodes CASSVGGTGWDEQYF.

The genes are TRBV12-5 and TRBJ1-1; 7 bases match TRBD1. The CDR3 contains 13 residues. V lost 5 bases, J lost 4 bases, and 4 bases stayed unmatched. Germline values: CDR1 LGHNT, CDR2 FRNRAP. The CDR3 spells CASGEGAFTEAFF. DNA for the CDR3: TGTGCTAGTGGTGAGGGGGCGTTCACTGAAGCTTTCTTT.

V and J are TRBV6-1 and TRBJ2-1; 12 bases fit TRBD2. The CDR3 is made up of 16 amino acids. J was trimmed by 6 bases and V by 1 base; bases with no gene match: 4. Germline CDR1 reads MNHNS; CDR2 reads SASEGT. The CDR3 DNA is TGTGCCAGCAGTGAAGTACTAGCGGGGGGCCGCAATGAGCAGTTCTTC. Residues: CASSEVLAGGRNEQFF.

V usage is TRBV5-1 and J usage is TRBJ1-1; no clear D gene. Germline-derived CDR1 and CDR2 are SGHRS and YFSETQ. The CDR3 extends over 13 amino acids. V lost 0 bases, J lost 8 bases, and 11 bases lay in between. The CDR3 reads CASSLGLPAEAFF. As DNA, the CDR3 is TGCGCCAGCAGCTTGGGACTTCCAGCCGAAGCTTTCTTT.

The chain uses TRBV19 and TRBJ1-1; a weak D match, TRBD1 (5 bases). V was trimmed by 7 bases and J by 6 bases, leaving 18 bases between them. CDR1 is LNHDA, CDR2 SQIVND, per germline (reference sequence). The CDR3 runs to 14 residues. DNA for the CDR3: TGTGCCAGTACCCCCCCGGGGGGTGATCCTGAAGCTTTCTTT. This gives the protein CASTPPGGDPEAFF. The full variable domain, in which reference TRBV19 and TRBJ1-1 provide the parts outside the CDR3, is DGGITQSPKYLFRKEGQNVTLSCEQNLNHDAMYWYRQDPGQGLRLIYYSQIVNDFQKGDIAEGYSVSREKKESFPLTVTSAQKNPTAFYLCASTPPGGDPEAFFGQGTRLTVV.

In DNA form, the CDR3 reads TGTGCCAGTAGCCCTCCGAGCGGAGGGCTCTACGAGCAGTACTTC. Its protein is CASSPPSGGLYEQYF. This chain uses TRBV19 with TRBJ2-7; weak D call: TRBD2 (6 bases). V lost 6 bases and J 3 bases, leaving 18 bases between the germline ends. The CDR3 runs to 15 residues. Germline lookup yields CDR1 LNHDA and CDR2 SQIVND (reference sequence).

This chain joins TRBV11-1 and TRBJ2-7, with 9 nucleotides matching TRBD1. The germline CDR1 and CDR2 sequences are SGHAT and FQDESV (reference sequence). V lost 3 bases and J lost 2; bases outside the gene matches: 2. The CDR3 spans 14 residues. CDR3 nucleotides: TGTGCCAGCAGCTTCGGGACAGGGACCTACGAGCAGTACTTC. Protein product: CASSFGTGTYEQYF.

The sample holds one count of this clone. The chain carries TRBV6-5 and TRBJ2-3; 9 bases map to TRBD2. The CDR3 is 15 residues long. Germline values: CDR1 MNHEY, CDR2 SVGAGI. V shed 7 bases and J 5 bases; nucleotides not matched to a gene: 10. The CDR3 region is CASIPQREDGDTQYF. CDR3 coding DNA: TGTGCCAGCATCCCCCAGCGGGAGGATGGAGATACGCAGTATTTT.

The gene calls are TRBV5-1 and TRBJ1-1, with 8 bases that match TRBD1. CDR1 SGHRS and CDR2 YFSETQ come from the germline V gene. Trimming took 3 bases from V and 5 from J; bases not matched to a gene: 9. This CDR3 has 15 residues. CDR3 amino acids: CASSSDGQGRTEAFF. In nucleotides, the CDR3 is TGCGCCAGCAGCTCGGATGGACAGGGCAGGACTGAAGCTTTCTTT.

This clone has only one observation. This chain's CDR3 is CASSYGGGGIDEQYF. The DNA for the CDR3 is TGTGCCAGCAGTTACGGCGGGGGGGGGATTGACGAGCAGTACTTC. The chain uses TRBV6-2 or TRBV6-3 and TRBJ2-7; 9 bases line up with TRBD2. From germline, CDR1 is MNHEY and CDR2 SVGEGT. J lost 5 bases, V lost 2 bases, and 7 bases had no gene match. This CDR3 contains 15 residues.

This clone was seen a single time. V is TRBV3-1 (or the pseudogene TRBV3-2) and J is TRBJ2-3, with 8 bases lining up with TRBD1. Germline V gives CDR1 LGHDT, CDR2 YNNKEL (reference sequence). J lost 2 bases, V lost 4 bases, and 8 bases had no gene match. CDR3 length: 16 amino acids. Here the CDR3 reads CASSPTGTGTTDTQYF. The CDR3 bases are TGTGCCAGCAGCCCTACCGGGACAGGAACCACAGATACGCAGTATTTT.

The rearrangement joins TRBV9 to TRBJ2-7; 11 nucleotides line up with TRBD1. Germline CDR1 and CDR2: SGDLS and YYNGEE. Trimming took 4 bases from V and 5 from J; bases not matched to a gene: 5. The CDR3 covers 14 residues. The CDR3 is CASSPDRGLNEQYF. The CDR3 nucleotides read TGTGCCAGCAGCCCGGACAGGGGGCTGAACGAGCAGTACTTC.

This chain uses TRBV19 with TRBJ1-1; 10 bases align to TRBD1. The CDR3 contains 15 residues. In germline, CDR1 is LNHDA, CDR2 SQIVND (reference sequence). With 7 bases clipped from V and 4 bases from J, the junction kept 9 bases outside the gene matches. CDR3 sequence reads: CASIPGQGIGTEAFF. The DNA for the CDR3 is TGTGCCAGTATTCCGGGACAGGGGATAGGCACTGAAGCTTTCTTT.

The chain links TRBV5-6 to TRBJ1-5; 7 positions agree with TRBD1. The trim removed 2 bases at V and 3 bases at J, leaving 8 bases unmatched. This CDR3 spans 16 amino acids. The germline gives CDR1 SGHDT, CDR2 YYEEEE. The CDR3 loop is CASSFRTGRYNQPQHF. The DNA of the CDR3 is TGTGCCAGCAGCTTTCGGACAGGTCGTTACAATCAGCCCCAGCATTTT.

The chain couples TRBV10-3 to TRBJ2-5; 8 positions agree with TRBD2. The CDR3 is 17 residues long. CDR1 and CDR2 (germline): ENHRY, SYGVKD. J was trimmed by 1 base and V by 3 bases; bases with no gene match: 10. This chain's CDR3 is CAISDAGTREFQETQYF. The CDR3 region has the DNA TGTGCCATCAGTGACGCGGGGACTAGGGAATTCCAAGAGACCCAGTACTTC.

The chain couples TRBV6-2 or TRBV6-3 to TRBJ1-2; 8 nucleotides align to TRBD1. The trim removed 4 bases at V and 4 bases at J, leaving 11 bases unmatched. The CDR3 extends over 16 amino acids. CDR1 MNHEY and CDR2 SVGEGT come from the germline V gene. The CDR3 nucleotides read TGTGCCAGCAGTTTCGTAACAGGGGGAGAAAGCTATGGCTACACCTTC. This gives the protein CASSFVTGGESYGYTF.

The chain combines TRBV24-1 with TRBJ2-7, with D hard to call. V shed 5 bases and J shed 3 bases, with 7 bases lying between them. The CDR3 has 12 amino acids. In germline, CDR1 is KGHDR, CDR2 SFDVKD. CDR3 sequence (DNA): TGTGCCACCAGTGGCCAGAACTACGAGCAGTACTTC. This codes for CATSGQNYEQYF.

This chain links TRBV7-9 with TRBJ1-4; possible D gene TRBD1, 5 bases. The CDR3 consists of 12 residues. Per germline, CDR1 SEHNR and CDR2 FQNEAQ (reference sequence). The CDR3 spells CVGEGIDEKLFF. CDR3 DNA sequence: TGTGTGGGGGAGGGAATCGATGAAAAACTGTTTTTT.

V is TRBV13 and J is TRBJ2-1, with 7 bases that match TRBD2. V shed 3 bases, J shed 6 bases, and the junction held 5 bases outside the gene matches. Germline V gives CDR1 PRHDT, CDR2 FYEKMQ (reference sequence). The CDR3 loop spans 14 amino acids. CDR3 protein: CASSFGLGGNEQFF. The CDR3 DNA sequence: TGTGCCAGCAGCTTCGGACTAGGTGGCAATGAGCAGTTCTTC.

The chain combines TRBV12-5 with TRBJ2-7; D gene ambiguous. Germline values: CDR1 LGHNT, CDR2 FRNRAP. Trimming removed 1 base at V and 7 bases at J, with 14 bases between. The CDR3 extends over 14 amino acids. DNA of the CDR3: TGTGCTAGTGGTTTGGGTCCAAGAGGTAGGGAGCAGTACTTC. Translating gives CASGLGPRGREQYF.

The CDR3 DNA sequence: TGTGCCAGCAGCCCCCGGGGAGTCGACGATCAAGAGACCCAGTACTTC. Protein: CASSPRGVDDQETQYF. The chain joins TRBV7-3 to TRBJ2-5; tentatively, D is TRBD2 (5 bases). The CDR3 runs 16 residues. Germline V gene data show CDR1 as SGHTA and CDR2 as FQGTGA. V was cut by 5 bases and J by 2 bases, with 18 bases left in between. Supplemented by reference TRBV7-3 and TRBJ2-5, the full variable domain reads GAGVSQTPSNKVTEKGKYVELRCDPISGHTALYWYRQSLGQGPEFLIYFQGTGAADDSGLPNDRFFAVRPEGSVSTLKIQRTERGDSAVYLCASSPRGVDDQETQYFGPGTRLLVL.

The gene calls are TRBV27 and TRBJ2-6; no reliable D call. Germline CDR1 and CDR2: MNHEY and SMNVEV (reference sequence). Trimming took 6 bases from V and 1 from J, leaving 10 bases between them. The CDR3 is 15 amino acids. The CDR3 is CASSSLPSGANVLTF. In DNA form, the CDR3 reads TGTGCCAGCAGCTCTCTCCCTTCTGGGGCCAACGTCCTGACTTTC. Drawing the rest from reference TRBV27 and TRBJ2-6, the complete variable domain is EAQVTQNPRYLITVTGKKLTVTCSQNMNHEYMSWYRQDPGLGLRQIYYSMNVEVTDKGDVPEGYKVSRKEKRNFPLILESPSPNQTSLYFCASSSLPSGANVLTFGAGSRLTVL.

The rearrangement joins TRBV11-2 to TRBJ2-7; a possible D gene is TRBD1 (5 bases). Germline V gives CDR1 SGHAT, CDR2 FQNNGV. This CDR3 is built from 15 residues. Trimming took 6 bases from V and 3 from J, leaving 18 bases between them. The CDR3 DNA reads TGTGCCAGCAGTCAACGACAGACTGGGATCTACGAGCAGTACTTC. Protein product: CASSQRQTGIYEQYF.

A few counts support this clone. This chain joins TRBV6-1 and TRBJ1-5, with 7 bases aligning to TRBD1. Trimming removed 1 base from V and 2 bases from J; junction bases left unmatched: 2. CDR1 is MNHNS, CDR2 SASEGT, per germline. The CDR3 has 15 amino acids. The CDR3 coding sequence is TGTGCCAGCAGTGAAGTAGGGGGCGGCAATCAGCCCCAGCATTTT. Translation: CASSEVGGGNQPQHF.

This rearrangement joins TRBV27 to TRBJ2-1; no clear D gene. The CDR3 is 12 residues long. V lost 3 bases to trimming and J lost 5 bases, with 5 bases between them. Germline CDR1 reads MNHEY; CDR2 reads SMNVEV (reference sequence). CDR3 DNA: TGTGCCAGCAGTTTTACAGACAATGAGCAGTTCTTC. It translates to CASSFTDNEQFF.

The V gene is TRBV7-9, the J gene TRBJ2-7, with 8 bases aligning to TRBD1. With V trimmed by 1 base and J by 3 bases, 2 bases remained unmatched. Germline V gene lookup returns CDR1 SEHNR and CDR2 FQNEAQ (reference sequence). This CDR3 has 14 amino acids. The CDR3 sequence is CASSLETGVYEQYF. CDR3 nucleotides: TGTGCCAGCAGCTTAGAGACAGGGGTCTACGAGCAGTACTTC.